The 16 T cell receptor beta chains reported below all come from one sample, sequenced in a study of blood T cell repertoires in COVID-19. TCRdb's copy holds only in-frame clones and misses some; the assay was immunoSEQ multiplex PCR. The repertoire includes just over 300,000 clones, 87% of them detected once, and about 2.3% sits in the top ten. The material sequenced was peripheral blood. Receptors originate from a man between 18 and 29 years old with active or convalescent COVID-19.

The V and J genes are TRBV7-2 and TRBJ2-1; 14 nucleotides line up with TRBD2. After removal of 1 base from V and 4 bases from J, the junction contained 6 bases not matched to a gene. CDR1 and CDR2 (germline): SGHTA, FQGNSA. The CDR3 is made up of 18 amino acids. The CDR3 coding sequence is TGTGCCAGCAGCTTAGGGGGACTAGCGGGAGACATGTACAATGAGCAGTTCTTC. The encoded protein is CASSLGGLAGDMYNEQFF.

This chain uses TRBV5-1 with TRBJ1-2; D remains ambiguous. The CDR3 length is 13 residues. Germline loops: CDR1 SGHRS, CDR2 YFSETQ. V was cut by 0 bases and J by 6 bases, with 9 bases left in between. The CDR3 bases are TGCGCCAGCAGCTTGGACCTTGGAGATGGCTACACCTTC. This gives the protein CASSLDLGDGYTF. Complete variable domain (other parts from reference TRBV5-1 and TRBJ1-2): KAGVTQTPRYLIKTRGQQVTLSCSPISGHRSVSWYQQTPGQGLQFLFEYFSETQRNKGNFPGRFSGRQFSNSRSEMNVSTLELGDSALYLCASSLDLGDGYTFGSGTRLTVV.

This clone has a single count. J is TRBJ2-2 and V is TRBV7-8, with 9 bases fitting TRBD2. The V segment lost 11 bases and the J segment 4 bases; nucleotides outside the gene matches: 8. This CDR3 spans 14 amino acids. Germline CDR1 and CDR2: SGHVS and FQNEAQ. Here the CDR3 reads CALRGGRVTGELFF. The DNA of the CDR3 is TGTGCCCTAAGGGGCGGGAGGGTCACCGGGGAGCTGTTTTTT.

A single count supports this clone. The chain has TRBV14 and TRBJ2-1; 12 bases agree with TRBD2. Germline V lookup: CDR1 SGHDN, CDR2 FVKESK. The V segment lost 2 bases and the J segment 7 bases; nucleotides outside the gene matches: 3. The CDR3 length is 15 residues. In nucleotides, the CDR3 is TGTGCCAGCAGCCAATTACTAGCGGGGGGTAATGAGCAGTTCTTC. It encodes CASSQLLAGGNEQFF.

The chain employs TRBV19 and TRBJ2-2; 8 bases agree with TRBD2. The CDR3 loop spans 17 amino acids. V shed 5 bases, J shed 7 bases, and the junction held 15 bases outside the gene matches. Germline CDR1 LNHDA, CDR2 SQIVND (reference sequence). The CDR3 protein is CASSLAGSGAFGGELFF. The CDR3 coding sequence is TGTGCCAGTAGTTTGGCTGGTAGCGGGGCTTTTGGCGGGGAGCTGTTTTTT.

This chain joins TRBV5-1 and TRBJ2-2; 8 nucleotides align to TRBD1. This CDR3 region has 17 residues. The germline V gene has CDR1 SGHRS and CDR2 YFSETQ. Germline trimming cut 4 bases from V and 1 base from J; bases unmatched to any gene: 9. CDR3 coding DNA: TGCGCCAGCAGCCTCCCTCCCGGGACAGGGAACACCGGGGAGCTGTTTTTT. Its protein product is CASSLPPGTGNTGELFF. The entire variable domain, with the rest obtained from reference TRBV5-1 and TRBJ2-2, is as follows: KAGVTQTPRYLIKTRGQQVTLSCSPISGHRSVSWYQQTPGQGLQFLFEYFSETQRNKGNFPGRFSGRQFSNSRSEMNVSTLELGDSALYLCASSLPPGTGNTGELFFGEGSRLTVL.

This clone was counted only a few times. The chain carries TRBV15 and TRBJ2-1, with 8 bases identical to TRBD2. Germline CDR1 LNHNV, CDR2 YYDKDF (reference sequence). V dropped 3 bases and J dropped 2; count of bases not matched to a gene: 3. This CDR3 has 15 amino acids. CDR3 nucleotides: TGTGCCACCAGCAGCCTTAGCGGGGCCTACAATGAGCAGTTCTTC. Translating gives CATSSLSGAYNEQFF.

The V gene is TRBV5-8, the J gene TRBJ1-5; tentatively, D is TRBD1 (6 bases). Germline assignment: CDR1 SGHTS and CDR2 YDEGEE. The CDR3 totals 13 residues. The V and J ends lost 3 bases and 9 bases respectively, with 13 bases between them. The CDR3 nucleotides read TGTGCCAGCAGCTCGGACAGATTGAGGCCCCAGCATTTT. It yields the protein CASSSDRLRPQHF.

This clone has just one count. This chain connects TRBV5-1 to TRBJ2-1, with 7 bases identical to TRBD2. Losses at the gene ends were 1 base for V and 3 bases for J; bases not matched to a gene: 4. The CDR3 contains 15 residues. Per the germline V gene, CDR1 is SGHRS and CDR2 is YFSETQ. CDR3 nucleotides: TGCGCCAGCAGCTTGTTCGGCGGGGGCTACAATGAGCAGTTCTTC. It codes for CASSLFGGGYNEQFF.

The V gene is TRBV4-3, the J gene TRBJ1-5; 10 nucleotides match TRBD1. The CDR3 spans 16 residues. The junction had 5 bases not matched to a gene; V was cut back by 1 base and J by 5 bases. Germline-derived CDR1 and CDR2 are LGHNA and YSLEER. The CDR3 reads CASSQVLDRGYQPQHF. CDR3 nucleotides: TGCGCCAGCAGCCAAGTGCTGGACAGGGGGTATCAGCCCCAGCATTTT.

The V call is TRBV6-2 or TRBV6-3, the J call TRBJ1-2, with a weak D call TRBD1 (6 bases). V lost 6 bases and J 7 bases, leaving 15 bases between the germline ends. The CDR3 has 13 amino acids. Germline CDR1 and CDR2: MNHEY and SVGEGT. Written as DNA, the CDR3 is TGTGCCAGCAGCCAATCGACAGGTTTTGGCTACACCTTC. This gives the protein CASSQSTGFGYTF.

This sequence joins TRBV27 and TRBJ1-1; D gene uncertain. The CDR3 length is 14 residues. The germline gives CDR1 MNHEY, CDR2 SMNVEV (reference sequence). Trimming cost V 4 bases and J 5 bases, with 14 bases left between them. CDR3 amino acids: CASSSRAEGTEAFF. The CDR3 coding sequence is TGTGCCAGCAGTTCCCGGGCCGAGGGAACTGAAGCTTTCTTT.

This chain joins TRBV11-1 and TRBJ1-2, with D perhaps matching TRBD1 (6 bases). The CDR3 has 14 residues. V was trimmed by 5 bases and J by 6 bases, leaving 16 bases between them. Germline-derived CDR1 and CDR2 are SGHAT and FQDESV (reference sequence). CDR3: CASSPLQGRDGYTF. CDR3 in DNA: TGTGCCAGCAGCCCACTACAGGGTAGGGATGGCTACACCTTC.

This clone was counted a few times. The V gene is TRBV24-1, the J gene TRBJ2-5; 8 nucleotides agree with TRBD2. The CDR3 runs 15 residues. The V gene end was trimmed by 5 bases and the J gene end by 4 bases; junction bases not matched to a gene: 8. The germline V gene has CDR1 KGHDR and CDR2 SFDVKD. The CDR3 is CATSVQSGRGETQYF. CDR3 nucleotides: TGTGCCACCAGTGTCCAGAGCGGGAGAGGAGAGACCCAGTACTTC.

The J gene is TRBJ2-1, the V gene TRBV7-3; D is unclear. Trimming cost V 3 bases and J 9 bases, with 9 bases left between them. The CDR3 loop spans 12 amino acids. Germline V gene data show CDR1 as SGHTA and CDR2 as FQGTGA. This CDR3 reads CASSLVPGEQFF. CDR3 DNA: TGTGCCAGCAGCTTGGTACCGGGTGAGCAGTTCTTC.

The chain joins TRBV7-2 to TRBJ1-2, with D uncertain. Germline V gene lookup returns CDR1 SGHTA and CDR2 FQGNSA. Trimming shortened V by 1 base and J by 3 bases, and 9 bases separated the two germline ends. The CDR3 runs to 14 residues. The CDR3 bases are TGTGCCAGCAGCTTAGGGTACGGGGACTATGGCTACACCTTC. This gives the protein CASSLGYGDYGYTF.